This entry describes one T cell receptor (beta chain). In germline, CDR1 is PRHDT, CDR2 FYEKMQ (reference sequence). V was pared by 3 bases and J by 9 bases, with 7 bases of the junction left unmatched. The CDR3 consists of 14 residues. Assay: immunoSEQ multiplex PCR; the TCRdb copy retains only in-frame clones and omits some. Seen here are roughly 41,000 clones, more than 75% observed once, and the top ten hold approximately 13%. This entry is derived from a study of OX40 agonist ivuxolimab in advanced cancers. This clonotype was obtained from an adult with an advanced solid tumor such as melanoma, head and neck, liver or kidney cancer. V usage is TRBV13 and J usage is TRBJ2-1, with 8 bases identical to TRBD1. Here the sequenced sample was CD4+ or CD8+ T cells sorted from blood, taken in a trial of the OX40 agonist ivuxolimab. In nucleotides, the CDR3 is TGTGCCAGCAGCTTCGGACAGGGTGTAGGTGAGCAGTTCTTC. This translates into CASSFGQGVGEQFF.